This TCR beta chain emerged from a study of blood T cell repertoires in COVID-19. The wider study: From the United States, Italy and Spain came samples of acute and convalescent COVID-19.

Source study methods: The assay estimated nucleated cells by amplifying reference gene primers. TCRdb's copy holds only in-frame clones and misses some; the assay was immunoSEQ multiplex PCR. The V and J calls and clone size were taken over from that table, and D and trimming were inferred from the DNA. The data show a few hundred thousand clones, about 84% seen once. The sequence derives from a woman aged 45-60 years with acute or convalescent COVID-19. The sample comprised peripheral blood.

The CDR3 DNA sequence: TGCGCCAGCAGCCAAGGACAGAGCTCCTACGAGCAGTACTTC. This gives the protein CASSQGQSSYEQYF. The chain has TRBV4-1 and TRBJ2-7, with a weak D call TRBD1 (5 bases). The CDR3 is made up of 14 amino acids. Trimming shortened V by 1 base and J by 0 bases, and 7 bases separated the two germline ends. Germline CDR1 and CDR2: MGHRA and YSYEKL.